The 28 T cell receptor beta chains given below trace back to one sample, sequenced in a study of radiotherapy plus CTLA-4 blockade in lung cancer. Data came from immunoSEQ multiplex PCR; TCRdb stores just in-frame clones and leaves some out. The sample has roughly 40,000 clones, roughly 73% seen once. This sample comprised peripheral blood, obtained from a patient treated with radiotherapy plus ipilimumab. The receptor source for this set is a human donor with non-small cell lung cancer that progressed on radiotherapy plus ipilimumab.

There are a few counts of this clone. The rearrangement joins TRBV19 to TRBJ2-1; 7 positions agree with TRBD1. Germline V CDR1 and CDR2: LNHDA, SQIVND (reference sequence). The CDR3 loop spans 14 amino acids. V was clipped by 5 bases and J by 6 bases; unmatched bases: 7. CDR3 region: CASSFAGTANEQFF. CDR3 sequence (DNA): TGTGCCAGTAGTTTTGCCGGGACAGCCAATGAGCAGTTCTTC.

This sequence joins TRBV10-3 and TRBJ1-2; D gene uncertain. There are 12 residues in the CDR3. V was trimmed by 5 bases and J by 8 bases, leaving 12 bases between them. Germline values: CDR1 ENHRY, CDR2 SYGVKD. The CDR3 coding sequence is TGTGCCATCAGTAAGGAGGTCGGGGGCTACACCTTC. It yields the protein CAISKEVGGYTF.

V gene TRBV19 combines with J gene TRBJ2-6, with D uncertain. V was cut by 5 bases and J by 0 bases, with 17 bases left in between. The CDR3 sequence is 18 residues long. Germline values: CDR1 LNHDA, CDR2 SQIVND (reference sequence). The CDR3 DNA reads TGTGCCAGTAGTCGAGACGCAGGTCCCCCCTCTGGGGCCAACGTCCTGACTTTC. Protein product: CASSRDAGPPSGANVLTF.

The chain has TRBV18 and TRBJ2-3; perhaps TRBD2 as D (5 bases). The length of the CDR3 is 14 residues. Trimming cost V 4 bases and J 3 bases, with 11 bases left between them. CDR1 is KGHSH and CDR2 is LQKENI in the germline V gene. The CDR3 nucleotides read TGTGCCAGCTCACACCTGGACTTGACAGATACGCAGTATTTT. It codes for CASSHLDLTDTQYF.

The rearrangement joins TRBV2 to TRBJ1-6; D unresolved. V dropped 3 bases and J dropped 9 bases, with 9 bases sitting between them. CDR1 and CDR2 from the germline V gene are SNHLY and FYNNEI. There are 13 residues in the CDR3. CDR3 protein: CASSDSVGSPLHF. The CDR3 region has the DNA TGTGCCAGCAGTGATTCGGTCGGTTCACCCCTCCACTTT.

The chain joins TRBV18 to TRBJ2-1; 8 bases are shared with TRBD2. The CDR3 sequence is 14 residues long. The germline gives CDR1 KGHSH, CDR2 LQKENI. The V gene end was trimmed by 2 bases and the J gene end by 5 bases; junction bases not matched to a gene: 2. The CDR3 DNA follows: TGTGCCAGCTCACCATCCGGGGGGGACAATGAGCAGTTCTTC. Translation: CASSPSGGDNEQFF.

This CDR3 reads CASSSQAGGGTDTQYF. In DNA form, the CDR3 reads TGTGCCAGCAGTTCCCAAGCGGGGGGCGGAACAGATACGCAGTATTTT. V is TRBV5-4 and J is TRBJ2-3, with 9 bases aligning to TRBD2. V shed 5 bases, J shed 3 bases, and the junction held 10 bases outside the gene matches. The CDR3 totals 16 residues. Per the germline V gene, CDR1 is SGHNT and CDR2 is YYREEE (reference sequence).

The chain links TRBV9 to TRBJ2-7; a weak D match, TRBD1 (6 bases). Trimming took off 4 bases at V and 2 bases at J, with 16 bases between the two ends. Per germline, CDR1 SGDLS and CDR2 YYNGEE. The CDR3 spans 15 residues. The CDR3 region has the DNA TGTGCCAGCAGCCCAGAGCTACAGGGCACCTACGAGCAGTACTTC. Translation gives CASSPELQGTYEQYF.

The genes are TRBV11-3 and TRBJ2-1; 8 bases map to TRBD2. CDR1 is SGHNT, CDR2 YENEEA, per germline. Trimming removed 1 base from V and 7 bases from J; junction bases left unmatched: 9. This CDR3 spans 16 amino acids. DNA for the CDR3: TGTGCCAGCAGCTTAGTAGGTAGCGGGGCATATAATGAGCAGTTCTTC. Translation gives CASSLVGSGAYNEQFF.

In this sample, this clone turned up a few times. One end of the junction fails to match germline, which may point to a read error. In the same sample, other DNA sequences code for this CDR3. The chain links TRBV5-1 to TRBJ1-1; D not resolved. Per germline, CDR1 SGHRS and CDR2 YFSETQ. This CDR3 is 13 amino acids long. The chain's CDR3 is CASSLLLNTEAFF. DNA of the CDR3: TGTGCCAGCAGCTTGCTATTGAACACTGAAGCTTTCTTT.

This chain joins TRBV29-1 and TRBJ1-1; no clear D. CDR3 length equals 13 residues. Germline CDR1 reads SQVTM; CDR2 reads ANQGSEA. Trimming stripped 3 bases from V and 5 bases from J, with 13 bases between. The CDR3: CSVDSLGGTEAFF. In DNA, the CDR3 is TGCAGCGTTGACTCCTTGGGCGGGACTGAAGCTTTCTTT. Using reference TRBV29-1 and TRBJ1-1 for the parts outside the CDR3, the full variable domain is SAVISQKPSRDICQRGTSLTIQCQVDSQVTMMFWYRQQPGQSLTLIATANQGSEATYESGFVIDKFPISRPNLTFSTLTVSNMSPEDSSIYLCSVDSLGGTEAFFGQGTRLTVV.

This chain links TRBV5-1 with TRBJ2-3; 7 nucleotides line up with TRBD2. The V gene's germline CDR1 is SGHRS and CDR2 YFSETQ. The CDR3 loop spans 18 amino acids. The V segment lost 4 bases and the J segment 4 bases; nucleotides outside the gene matches: 18. The CDR3 region has the DNA TGCGCCAGCAGCCGCAGGACTAGTGCCACTTCTAGCGCAGATACGCAGTATTTT. Encoded protein: CASSRRTSATSSADTQYF.

V gene TRBV7-2 combines with J gene TRBJ2-2; 7 bases fit TRBD2. The CDR3 runs 17 residues. Germline trimming cut 1 base from V and 5 bases from J; bases unmatched to any gene: 10. Per the germline V gene, CDR1 is SGHTA and CDR2 is FQGNSA. For the CDR3, the DNA is TGTGCCAGCAGCTTAGGGGGGGGACTCGGACGGACCGGGGAGCTGTTTTTT. It is translated as CASSLGGGLGRTGELFF.

The gene calls are TRBV18 and TRBJ1-4; D is unresolved. The germline V gene has CDR1 KGHSH and CDR2 LQKENI. This CDR3 is built from 14 residues. Trimming cost V 6 bases and J 3 bases, with 11 bases left between them. In DNA, the CDR3 is TGTGCCAGCTCCAGGACTTCTTCTAATGAAAAACTGTTTTTT. The encoded protein is CASSRTSSNEKLFF.

A single count supports this clone. J is TRBJ1-4 and V is TRBV5-1; 8 bases line up with TRBD1. Germline V gene sequence: CDR1 SGHRS, CDR2 YFSETQ. The junction had 6 bases not matched to a gene; V was cut back by 4 bases and J by 7 bases. This CDR3 has 14 residues. This CDR3 is CASSPTGTGEKLFF. The CDR3 DNA sequence: TGCGCCAGCAGCCCCACCGGGACAGGTGAAAAACTGTTTTTT.

This clone occurred a few times. V usage is TRBV7-9 and J usage is TRBJ2-7, with TRBD2 as a possible D gene (5 bases). The V end was cut by 0 bases, the J end by 0 bases, with 9 bases between. CDR3 length: 15 amino acids. Looked up from germline, CDR1 is SEHNR and CDR2 is FQNEAQ (reference sequence). CDR3 region: CASSLAGSGSYEQYF. The CDR3 DNA sequence: TGTGCCAGCAGCTTAGCGGGGAGCGGCTCCTACGAGCAGTACTTC.

The CDR3 is CASSLTADSEAFF. In nucleotides, the CDR3 is TGTGCCAGCAGCTTAACTGCGGACAGTGAAGCTTTCTTT. The V call is TRBV7-3, the J call TRBJ1-1, with TRBD1 as a possible D gene (6 bases). Between the trimmed V and J ends, which lost 0 bases and 7 bases, there was a span of 9 bases. This CDR3 is 13 amino acids long. Per germline, CDR1 SGHTA and CDR2 FQGTGA.

CDR3 in DNA: TGTGCCAGCAGTGGGACAGGGTACGAGCAGTTCTTC. Residues: CASSGTGYEQFF. The genes are TRBV6-1 and TRBJ2-1; 8 bases map to TRBD1. Trimming at V came to 4 bases and at J to 10 bases, leaving 3 bases not matched to a gene. The germline V gene has CDR1 MNHNS and CDR2 SASEGT. This CDR3 region has 12 residues.

This chain joins TRBV4-1 and TRBJ1-5, with D tentatively TRBD1 (6 bases). Germline values: CDR1 MGHRA, CDR2 YSYEKL. Trimming pared 1 base from V and 4 bases from J, leaving 8 bases between. This CDR3 is 14 amino acids long. This CDR3 is CASSQVRGNQPQHF. The CDR3 nucleotides read TGCGCCAGCAGCCAAGTTAGGGGGAATCAGCCCCAGCATTTT.

This sequence joins TRBV5-1 and TRBJ2-3; 7 positions agree with TRBD1. The trim removed 3 bases at V and 2 bases at J, leaving 9 bases unmatched. This CDR3 has 16 amino acids. Germline V gene sequence: CDR1 SGHRS, CDR2 YFSETQ. The CDR3 region is CASSSSSQGITDTQYF. CDR3 sequence (DNA): TGCGCCAGCAGCTCGTCATCACAGGGGATCACAGATACGCAGTATTTT.

The CDR3 loop is CASSPTGVGGANYGYTF. CDR3 bases: TGTGCCAGCTCACCCACAGGGGTTGGTGGGGCGAACTATGGCTACACCTTC. The J gene is TRBJ1-2, the V gene TRBV18; 7 nucleotides align to TRBD1. The V segment lost 3 bases and the J segment 2 bases; nucleotides outside the gene matches: 12. In germline, CDR1 is KGHSH, CDR2 LQKENI. The CDR3 length is 17 residues.

The V and J genes are TRBV7-2 and TRBJ2-7; D gene uncertain. V lost 0 bases and J lost 7, with 7 bases in between. The CDR3 is made up of 12 amino acids. Germline V gene data show CDR1 as SGHTA and CDR2 as FQGNSA. Here the CDR3 DNA reads TGTGCCAGCAGCTTAGCGTCTGTAGAGCAGTACTTC. This gives the protein CASSLASVEQYF.

This clone was observed a handful of times. The V and J genes are TRBV14 and TRBJ1-2; D is ambiguous. CDR3 size: 15 residues. Per the germline V gene, CDR1 is SGHDN and CDR2 is FVKESK. V was pared by 1 base and J by 2 bases, with 11 bases between. The DNA for the CDR3 is TGTGCCAGCAGCCAAGGGGGAGGCGGGAACTATGGCTACACCTTC. This encodes CASSQGGGGNYGYTF.

In the case of this clone: The junction shows a germline mismatch at one end, possibly a read error. J is TRBJ2-1 and V is TRBV11-3, with D possibly matching TRBD2 (5 bases). This CDR3 spans 9 amino acids. Germline loops: CDR1 SGHNT, CDR2 YENEEA. The CDR3 region has the DNA TGTGCCAGCAGCCCAATAGCGATCTTC. It yields the protein CASSPIAIF.

CDR3: CASSPQGEKLFF. DNA for the CDR3: TGTGCCAGCTCACCTCAGGGAGAAAAACTGTTTTTT. This chain uses TRBV18 with TRBJ1-4, with D perhaps TRBD1 (5 bases). Germline-derived CDR1 and CDR2 are KGHSH and LQKENI. This CDR3 comprises 12 residues. Trimming cost V 3 bases and J 8 bases, with 7 bases left between them.

As DNA, the CDR3 is TGTGCCAGTACTCTAGCGGGGATCTCCTACAATGAGCAGTTCTTC. Translating gives CASTLAGISYNEQFF. The chain carries TRBV6-1 and TRBJ2-1, with 9 bases identical to TRBD2. This CDR3 spans 15 amino acids. J gave up 0 bases and V 9 bases, and 6 bases lay outside the gene matches. In germline, CDR1 is MNHNS, CDR2 SASEGT.

The chain links TRBV2 to TRBJ2-3; 7 bases fit TRBD2. The germline V gene has CDR1 SNHLY and CDR2 FYNNEI. This CDR3 region has 14 residues. The junction had 7 bases not matched to a gene; V was cut back by 4 bases and J by 6 bases. CDR3 sequence reads: CASSGLAAVDTQYF. DNA for the CDR3: TGTGCCAGCAGTGGTCTAGCGGCGGTTGATACGCAGTATTTT.

The chain employs TRBV28 and TRBJ2-7; possibly TRBD1 for D (7 bases). V was pared by 1 base and J by 6 bases, with 16 bases between. The CDR3 is 15 amino acids. Germline V gene lookup returns CDR1 MDHEN and CDR2 SYDVKM. Here the CDR3 reads CASSLLGAGGGEQYF. CDR3 coding DNA: TGTGCCAGCAGTTTATTGGGTGCAGGGGGAGGCGAGCAGTACTTC.